These T cell receptor beta chains were read from a single sample in a study of radiotherapy plus CTLA-4 blockade in lung cancer. Some clones are missing from TCRdb's copy, which holds only in-frame ones; the method was immunoSEQ multiplex PCR. This sample carries approximately 45,000 clones, 63% of them seen once, and the ten largest clones take about 18%. This specimen consisted of peripheral blood, obtained from a patient treated with radiotherapy plus ipilimumab. These receptors originate from a human donor with non-small cell lung cancer who had a partial response to radiotherapy plus ipilimumab. The conserved cysteine and the conserved F or W are not part of the CDR3 here. The order of the fields is clone size, V gene, J gene, CDR3 protein. Rows may omit the clone size; those that give it use once, few, many or a size class.

>few|TRBV9|TRBJ2-3
ASSQTSGFDTQY
>-|TRBV19|TRBJ1-2
ASSQDWDYGYT
>-|TRBV29-1|TRBJ2-5
SVGRGQETQY
>many|TRBV6-5|TRBJ1-3
ASRSLGAGNTIY
>few|TRBV19|TRBJ2-2
ASTEGTLDTGELF
>-|TRBV2|TRBJ2-2
ASTRGTNTGELF
>-|TRBV18|TRBJ1-3
ASSRPGESGNTIY
>-|TRBV5-1|TRBJ1-1
ASTSSGSDTEAF
>-|TRBV5-5|TRBJ2-3
ASTFPGGQGRTDTQY
>-|TRBV28|TRBJ2-1
ASSSPPILAGGHLGGYNEQF
>few|TRBV9|TRBJ1-1
ASSPLIAISNTEAF
>-|TRBV19|TRBJ2-5
ASSIGLSLSLETQY
>-|TRBV5-5|TRBJ2-3
ASSDGGAIDTQY
>-|TRBV11-2|TRBJ2-7
ASSPSHEQY
>-|TRBV5-6|TRBJ2-5
ASSFWEKETQY
>few|TRBV7-9|TRBJ2-1
ASSLGGEAGGPVDEQF
>-|TRBV9|TRBJ2-1
ASSSGTSANEQF
>few|TRBV2|TRBJ2-2
ASSRDREVPGELF
>-|TRBV19|TRBJ2-3
ASSIRQGSDTQY
>few|TRBV5-4|TRBJ1-2
ASSLVGTGVYGYT
>few|TRBV6-5|TRBJ2-3
ASTDRGGSTDTQY
>-|TRBV7-9|TRBJ1-2
ASNGGRGYT
>-|TRBV9|TRBJ1-1
ASSPAGWTEAF
>-|TRBV5-1|TRBJ2-3
ASSLAETDTQY
>-|TRBV5-1|TRBJ2-3
ASSLGTSGLTDTQY
>-|TRBV18|TRBJ2-7
ASSPRAYEQY
>-|TRBV6-5|TRBJ1-5
ASSYISGDNQPQH
>-|TRBV7-8|TRBJ1-2
ASSLRDRGLGYGYT
>-|TRBV5-4|TRBJ1-2
ASSFRTGGFGGYT
>-|TRBV6-1|TRBJ1-2
ASTMGLGGSSYT
>-|TRBV7-2|TRBJ1-1
ASSRRTGADTEAF
>once|TRBV15|TRBJ2-2
ATSRDRSPENTGELF
>-|TRBV29-1|TRBJ2-5
SVEEPGLSPQETQY
>-|TRBV19|-
ASSIGLAGTYEQY
>few|TRBV30|TRBJ2-1
ACTPSAIDNEQF
>-|TRBV7-9|TRBJ1-2
ASSASGGVGYT
>-|TRBV7-3|TRBJ2-7
ASSPQGASYEQY
>-|TRBV5-1|TRBJ2-7
ASSGSPGGSYEQY
>-|TRBV7-8|TRBJ2-1
ASSATAGRGFSSYNEQF
>-|TRBV7-9|TRBJ2-3
ASSLGLTDTQY
>-|TRBV11-1|TRBJ2-2
ASSPSWGGASGELF
>-|TRBV6-1|TRBJ2-6
ASTPLISGANVLT
>-|TRBV7-4|TRBJ1-6
ASSFQDNSPLH
>few|TRBV5-1|TRBJ2-2
ASSLVGGSSTGELF
>once|TRBV5-1|TRBJ2-3
ASSLTGGLSTDTQY
>-|TRBV4-2|TRBJ1-4
ASSPQGNEKLF
>-|TRBV4-1|TRBJ1-6
ASSQGGGSHSYNSPLH
>-|TRBV5-1|TRBJ2-2
ASSLGSGANTGELF
>few|TRBV12-5|TRBJ1-3
ASGLVTGVGGNTIY
>-|TRBV18|TRBJ1-1
ASSPSRVEEAF
>-|TRBV5-6|TRBJ1-1
ASSLGGIEAF
>few|TRBV2|TRBJ1-1
ASRQGAPNTEAF